Shown below are 28 T cell receptor beta chains from a single sample sequenced in a study of T cell responses to AZD1222 COVID-19 vaccine. Clones were sequenced by immunoSEQ multiplex PCR, and TCRdb holds only the in-frame ones, with some missing. The sample carries roughly 150,000 clones, roughly nine tenths recorded once. This material consisted of peripheral blood, taken 28 days after the second AZD1222 dose. Receptor source: an adult who received the AZD1222 COVID-19 vaccine.

This clone is a singleton in its sample. The chain is built from TRBV18 and TRBJ1-1; 9 nucleotides align to TRBD1. Germline V gene sequence: CDR1 KGHSH, CDR2 LQKENI. V was pared by 4 bases and J by 4 bases, with 13 bases of the junction left unmatched. This CDR3 contains 17 residues. The CDR3 DNA reads as TGTGCCAGCTCACTAAAAAGGACAGGGGCTCTGATCACTGAAGCTTTCTTT. Translated, it gives CASSLKRTGALITEAFF.

The chain has TRBV20-1 and TRBJ2-1, with 9 bases that match TRBD1. The junction had 3 bases not matched to a gene; V was cut back by 3 bases and J by 6 bases. Germline CDR1 and CDR2: DFQATT and SNEGSKA (reference sequence). There are 13 residues in the CDR3. DNA for the CDR3: TGCAGTGCTAGTCGGGACAGGGTCAATGAGCAGTTCTTC. Translating gives CSASRDRVNEQFF.

The rearrangement links TRBV3-1 (or the pseudogene TRBV3-2) to TRBJ2-3, with TRBD2 matching over 7 bases. The CDR3 is 15 amino acids. V dropped 0 bases and J dropped 4; count of bases not matched to a gene: 4. CDR1 and CDR2 from the germline V gene are LGHDT and YNNKEL (reference sequence). The CDR3, as DNA: TGTGCCAGCAGCCAAGACATCCTAGCGGCAGATACGCAGTATTTT. Protein product: CASSQDILAADTQYF.

This rearrangement joins TRBV11-3 to TRBJ2-1; D gene uncertain. Germline CDR1 reads SGHNT; CDR2 reads YENEEA. This CDR3 is built from 15 residues. V dropped 0 bases and J dropped 6 bases, with 12 bases sitting between them. CDR3 nucleotide sequence: TGTGCCAGCAGCTTAGATCCGAGGCTACCCAATGAGCAGTTCTTC. Translated: CASSLDPRLPNEQFF. Full variable domain (remainder filled in from reference TRBV11-3 and TRBJ2-1): EAGVVQSPRYKIIEKKQPVAFWCNPISGHNTLYWYLQNLGQGPELLIRYENEEAVDDSQLPKDRFSAERLKGVDSTLKIQPAELGDSAVYLCASSLDPRLPNEQFFGPGTRLTVL.

V and J are TRBV6-2 or TRBV6-3 and TRBJ1-2; no reliable D call. The CDR3 length is 14 residues. Trimming cost V 3 bases and J 0 bases, with 8 bases left between them. In germline, CDR1 is MNHEY, CDR2 SVGEGT. The CDR3 reads CASSYTDANYGYTF. CDR3 coding DNA: TGTGCCAGCAGTTATACAGACGCTAACTATGGCTACACCTTC.

The chain recombines TRBV7-2 with TRBJ1-6; the D is unclear. The CDR3 consists of 17 residues. The germline V and J ends were trimmed by 4 bases and 7 bases, with 20 bases remaining between them. Germline CDR1 reads SGHTA; CDR2 reads FQGNSA. The CDR3 DNA reads TGTGCCAGCAGCTCCGTGGAATTCCGAAGGGTAAATTCACCCCTCCACTTT. Translating gives CASSSVEFRRVNSPLHF.

The count of this clone is one. V is TRBV5-6 and J is TRBJ2-5; D remains ambiguous. Per the germline V gene, CDR1 is SGHDT and CDR2 is YYEEEE. Trimming stripped 3 bases from V and 7 bases from J, with 16 bases between. The CDR3 totals 14 residues. Here the CDR3 reads CASSSPSGPRTQYF. The CDR3 region has the DNA TGTGCCAGCAGCTCCCCCTCAGGCCCGAGGACCCAGTACTTC.

This sequence joins TRBV24-1 and TRBJ2-1, with 12 bases that match TRBD2. V was clipped by 4 bases and J by 4 bases; unmatched bases: 7. CDR3 size: 17 residues. Per germline, CDR1 KGHDR and CDR2 SFDVKD. DNA of the CDR3: TGTGCCACCAGTGACAGACTAGCGGGAGTGAGGTACAATGAGCAGTTCTTC. It yields the protein CATSDRLAGVRYNEQFF.

The chain carries TRBV5-1 and TRBJ1-2; 8 positions match TRBD1. V lost 6 bases, J lost 4 bases, and 11 bases stayed unmatched. This CDR3 comprises 15 residues. The germline V gene has CDR1 SGHRS and CDR2 YFSETQ. CDR3 sequence reads: CASTARTGRGYGYTF. The CDR3 DNA follows: TGCGCCAGCACAGCAAGGACAGGGAGAGGCTATGGCTACACCTTC.

The chain combines TRBV30 with TRBJ2-2, with 9 bases lining up with TRBD1. The CDR3 length is 16 residues. With V trimmed by 3 bases and J by 1 base, 6 bases remained unmatched. Per the germline V gene, CDR1 is GTSNPN and CDR2 is SVGIG (reference sequence). In nucleotides, the CDR3 is TGTGCCTGGAGAGGGGACAGGGCAGAGAACACCGGGGAGCTGTTTTTT. Protein product: CAWRGDRAENTGELFF. Variable domain in full (rest from reference TRBV30 and TRBJ2-2): SQTIHQWPATLVQPVGSPLSLECTVEGTSNPNLYWYRQAAGRGLQLLFYSVGIGQISSEVPQNLSASRPQDRQFILSSKKLLLSDSGFYLCAWRGDRAENTGELFFGEGSRLTVL.

The J gene is TRBJ2-2, the V gene TRBV2; the D gene is possibly TRBD1 (6 bases). Per the germline V gene, CDR1 is SNHLY and CDR2 is FYNNEI. V was clipped by 2 bases and J by 4 bases, with 14 bases between them. This CDR3 has 16 residues. CDR3 coding DNA: TGTGCCAGCAGTGAATCTTGGGGGCCCCCCACCGGGGAGCTGTTTTTT. Translated, it gives CASSESWGPPTGELFF. The entire variable domain, with the rest obtained from reference TRBV2 and TRBJ2-2, is as follows: EPEVTQTPSHQVTQMGQEVILRCVPISNHLYFYWYRQILGQKVEFLVSFYNNEISEKSEIFDDQFSVERPDGSNFTLKIRSTKLEDSAMYFCASSESWGPPTGELFFGEGSRLTVL.

This clone appeared a few times. The CDR3 loop is CSVPTDMNTEAFF. The DNA for the CDR3 is TGCAGCGTGCCGACGGACATGAACACTGAAGCTTTCTTT. The V gene is TRBV29-1, the J gene TRBJ1-1; TRBD1 might be the D (5 bases). The germline V gene has CDR1 SQVTM and CDR2 ANQGSEA. The CDR3 consists of 13 residues. V was clipped by 6 bases and J by 0 bases, with 11 bases between them.

The chain recombines TRBV12-3 or TRBV12-4 with TRBJ2-1; TRBD2 matches at 8 bases. Trimming at V came to 6 bases and at J to 8 bases, leaving 6 bases not matched to a gene. There are 13 residues in the CDR3. CDR3 amino acids: CASSHSGSYEQFF. The CDR3, as DNA: TGTGCCAGCAGCCACAGCGGGAGCTATGAGCAGTTCTTC.

The genes are TRBV7-2 and TRBJ2-1; 7 bases are a match to TRBD1. Germline loops: CDR1 SGHTA, CDR2 FQGNSA. There are 14 residues in the CDR3. Losses at the gene ends were 6 bases for V and 7 bases for J; bases not matched to a gene: 9. The CDR3 region has the DNA TGTGCCAGCAGACGGGACAGTGGACTGAATGAGCAGTTCTTC. Amino acid sequence: CASRRDSGLNEQFF.

This clone appeared a single time. The chain combines TRBV5-1 with TRBJ2-7, with D unresolved. Germline V CDR1 and CDR2: SGHRS, YFSETQ. V was trimmed by 2 bases and J by 6 bases, leaving 9 bases between them. CDR3 length: 12 residues. This chain's CDR3 is CASSFEVGEQYF. CDR3 nucleotide sequence: TGCGCCAGCAGCTTCGAAGTGGGCGAGCAGTACTTC.

The chain carries TRBV15 and TRBJ1-4; D might be TRBD1 (5 bases). The CDR3 is 17 residues long. The V end lost 2 bases, the J end lost 6 bases, and 19 bases lay between the germline ends. Germline V gives CDR1 LNHNV, CDR2 YYDKDF (reference sequence). As DNA, the CDR3 is TGTGCCACCAGCAGAAAGAGGCCAGGGAGATACTATGAAAAACTGTTTTTT. Protein sequence: CATSRKRPGRYYEKLFF.

The gene calls are TRBV6-5 and TRBJ1-6; D uncertain. Looked up from germline, CDR1 is MNHEY and CDR2 is SVGAGI. CDR3 length: 14 residues. The germline V and J ends were trimmed by 4 bases and 10 bases, with 14 bases remaining between them. The CDR3 DNA is TGTGCCAGCAGTTTCCGGGGATCGGGGTCACCCCTCCACTTT. The encoded protein is CASSFRGSGSPLHF.

The J gene is TRBJ1-6, the V gene TRBV27; 7 bases fit TRBD1. V dropped 8 bases and J dropped 9; count of bases not matched to a gene: 10. The CDR3 is made up of 14 amino acids. CDR1 and CDR2 from the germline V gene are MNHEY and SMNVEV (reference sequence). The CDR3 sequence: CASLLSAGGSPLHF. CDR3 DNA sequence: TGTGCCAGCCTCCTCTCGGCAGGGGGTTCACCCCTCCACTTT.

This rearrangement joins TRBV29-1 to TRBJ2-1; no clear D gene. Germline lookup yields CDR1 SQVTM and CDR2 ANQGSEA. The CDR3 runs 11 residues. The V gene lost 4 bases and the J gene lost 0 bases, with 1 base spanning the gap. This chain's CDR3 is CSVGSYNEQFF. In nucleotides, the CDR3 is TGCAGCGTTGGCTCCTACAATGAGCAGTTCTTC.

The CDR3 coding sequence is TGTGCCAGCTCACCAGGACTAGCGGGAGCCGGGGAGCTGTTTTTT. Its translation: CASSPGLAGAGELFF. The rearrangement uses TRBV18 and TRBJ2-2, with TRBD2 matching over 13 bases. The CDR3 runs to 15 residues. V shed 2 bases, J shed 6 bases, and the junction held 0 bases outside the gene matches. Germline-derived CDR1 and CDR2 are KGHSH and LQKENI.

This rearrangement joins TRBV19 to TRBJ2-1; 9 bases align to TRBD1. This CDR3 is 15 amino acids long. J lost 2 bases, V lost 6 bases, and 5 bases had no gene match. Germline V gene data show CDR1 as LNHDA and CDR2 as SQIVND (reference sequence). CDR3 nucleotides: TGTGCCAGTAGCCGGGACAGGGAAACCTACAATGAGCAGTTCTTC. Residues: CASSRDRETYNEQFF.

The chain links TRBV7-2 to TRBJ1-1; D not certain. The ends were cut back, 4 bases at V and 10 bases at J, with 16 bases in the middle. In germline, CDR1 is SGHTA, CDR2 FQGNSA. This CDR3 is 13 amino acids long. In nucleotides, the CDR3 is TGTGCCAGCAGCTCGGGAACTGCCCGGGGAGCTTTCTTT. This encodes CASSSGTARGAFF.

V and J are TRBV18 and TRBJ1-3; 8 bases are shared with TRBD1. V was pared by 5 bases and J by 2 bases, with 17 bases of the junction left unmatched. The CDR3 is made up of 19 amino acids. Germline V gene lookup returns CDR1 KGHSH and CDR2 LQKENI. The CDR3 DNA is TGTGCCAGCTCAAGAAGCGCTACAGGGGGAGTGAGCGCTGGAAACACCATATATTTT. It yields the protein CASSRSATGGVSAGNTIYF.

V and J are TRBV7-9 and TRBJ1-1; possibly TRBD1 for D (6 bases). V lost 3 bases, J lost 11 bases, and 22 bases lay in between. From germline, CDR1 is SEHNR and CDR2 FQNEAQ (reference sequence). CDR3 length: 15 amino acids. The CDR3 here is CASSFSGGRQKPAFF. The CDR3 coding sequence is TGTGCCAGCAGCTTCTCGGGGGGGCGCCAGAAGCCGGCTTTCTTT.

The DNA of the CDR3 is TGTGCCAGCAGCCCCGACGGCTCCTATGGCTACACCTTC. It translates to CASSPDGSYGYTF. The chain links TRBV7-2 to TRBJ1-2; D is unclear. The CDR3 loop spans 13 amino acids. Deletions cut 5 bases from V and 4 bases from J, with 11 bases between. CDR1 is SGHTA, CDR2 FQGNSA, per germline.

The V and J genes are TRBV5-1 and TRBJ1-2; 10 bases fit TRBD1. Per the germline V gene, CDR1 is SGHRS and CDR2 is YFSETQ. Trimming removed 0 bases from V and 14 bases from J; junction bases left unmatched: 7. The CDR3 is 13 residues long. CDR3 nucleotides: TGCGCCAGCAGCTTGGGATCGGGACAGGGGAGTACCTTC. Encoded protein: CASSLGSGQGSTF.

The chain uses TRBV20-1 and TRBJ1-5; D gene ambiguous. The CDR3 sequence is 13 residues long. Germline lookup yields CDR1 DFQATT and CDR2 SNEGSKA (reference sequence). V lost 3 bases and J lost 7, with 13 bases in between. The CDR3 spells CSASSPNLQPQHF. CDR3 bases: TGCAGTGCTAGTAGTCCAAACCTCCAGCCCCAGCATTTT.

This chain joins TRBV6-5 and TRBJ1-5; 7 bases map to TRBD1. Germline-derived CDR1 and CDR2 are MNHEY and SVGAGI. The CDR3 totals 14 residues. The trim removed 2 bases at V and 6 bases at J, leaving 4 bases unmatched. The DNA of the CDR3 is TGTGCCAGCAGTTACGCGAACAGGGGTCAGCCCCAGCATTTT. This encodes CASSYANRGQPQHF.